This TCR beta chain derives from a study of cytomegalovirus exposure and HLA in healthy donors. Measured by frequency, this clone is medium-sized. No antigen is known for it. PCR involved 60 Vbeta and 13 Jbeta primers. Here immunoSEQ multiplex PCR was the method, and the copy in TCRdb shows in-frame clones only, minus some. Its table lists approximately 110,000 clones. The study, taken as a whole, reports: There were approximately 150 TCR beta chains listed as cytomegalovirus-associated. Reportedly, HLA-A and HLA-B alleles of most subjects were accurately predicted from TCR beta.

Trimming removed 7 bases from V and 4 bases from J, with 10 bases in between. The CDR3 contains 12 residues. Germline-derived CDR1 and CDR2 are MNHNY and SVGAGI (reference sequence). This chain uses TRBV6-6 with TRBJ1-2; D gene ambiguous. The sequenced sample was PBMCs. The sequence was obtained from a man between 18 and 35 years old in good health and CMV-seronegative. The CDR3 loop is CASTLTGYGYTF. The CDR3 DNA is TGTGCCAGCACTTTGACTGGCTATGGCTACACCTTC.